These 26 T cell receptor beta chains came from one sample sequenced in a study of OX40 agonist ivuxolimab in advanced cancers. The table came from immunoSEQ multiplex PCR; TCRdb's copy has only in-frame clones and leaves some out. The table lists about 33,000 clones, roughly 89% of them singletons. Sequences were derived from CD4+ or CD8+ T cells sorted from blood, sampled in a trial of the OX40 agonist ivuxolimab. The receptor set was obtained from an adult with an advanced solid tumor such as melanoma, head and neck, liver or kidney cancer.

V usage is TRBV28 and J usage is TRBJ1-2, with a weak D call TRBD1 (6 bases). Germline values: CDR1 MDHEN, CDR2 SYDVKM. The CDR3 sequence is 15 residues long. The germline V and J ends were trimmed by 5 bases and 0 bases, with 13 bases remaining between them. Written as DNA, the CDR3 is TGTGCCAGCAGTCCGACAGGAACAGCTAACTATGGCTACACCTTC. Protein product: CASSPTGTANYGYTF.

CDR3 sequence reads: CASSVYPNEKLFF. The CDR3 region has the DNA TGTGCCAGCAGTGTATATCCTAATGAAAAACTGTTTTTT. The chain recombines TRBV6-1 with TRBJ1-4; D unclear. V was cut by 4 bases and J by 3 bases, with 6 bases left in between. The CDR3 contains 13 residues. Germline values: CDR1 MNHNS, CDR2 SASEGT.

V is TRBV9 and J is TRBJ2-7; the D gene is possibly TRBD2 (6 bases). There are 15 residues in the CDR3. Germline loops: CDR1 SGDLS, CDR2 YYNGEE. V shed 0 bases and J shed 0 bases, with 10 bases lying between them. The CDR3 sequence: CASSVAVADSYEQYF. CDR3 DNA: TGTGCCAGCAGCGTAGCGGTAGCGGACTCCTACGAGCAGTACTTC. Complete variable domain (other parts from reference TRBV9 and TRBJ2-7): DSGVTQTPKHLITATGQRVTLRCSPRSGDLSVYWYQQSLDQGLQFLIQYYNGEERAKGNILERFSAQQFPDLHSELNLSSLELGDSALYFCASSVAVADSYEQYFGPGTRLTVT.

This chain joins TRBV6-1 and TRBJ2-7; 10 bases align to TRBD1. Germline V gene sequence: CDR1 MNHNS, CDR2 SASEGT. The ends lost 6 bases at V and 3 bases at J; junction bases unmatched: 2. The CDR3 sequence is 13 residues long. CDR3 sequence: CASSRDRGYEQYF. The CDR3 DNA sequence: TGTGCCAGCAGCCGGGACAGGGGCTACGAGCAGTACTTC.

This rearrangement joins TRBV30 to TRBJ1-3; D may be TRBD1 (5 bases). V was trimmed by 2 bases and J by 0 bases, leaving 11 bases between them. This CDR3 is 15 amino acids long. From germline, CDR1 is GTSNPN and CDR2 SVGIG (reference sequence). In nucleotides, the CDR3 is TGTGCCTGGAGTACGGACATCGGCTCTGGAAACACCATATATTTT. This codes for CAWSTDIGSGNTIYF.

CDR3 sequence (DNA): TGTGCCAGCAGCCAAGAAGGGACCACTAGGGGGGGTTGGGCAACTAATGAAAAACTGTTTTTT. Protein: CASSQEGTTRGGWATNEKLFF. The chain carries TRBV14 and TRBJ1-4, with D tentatively TRBD1 (6 bases). The germline gives CDR1 SGHDN, CDR2 FVKESK. CDR3 size: 21 residues. V gave up 0 bases and J gave up 0 bases, with 23 bases separating them.

The V and J genes are TRBV7-9 and TRBJ2-1; D not certain. The CDR3 contains 13 residues. V lost 2 bases and J 3 bases, leaving 5 bases between the germline ends. Germline CDR1 and CDR2: SEHNR and FQNEAQ (reference sequence). The CDR3 is CASSLTGYNEQFF. The CDR3 DNA follows: TGTGCCAGCAGCTTAACGGGCTACAATGAGCAGTTCTTC.

The chain is built from TRBV19 and TRBJ1-3; D is ambiguous. With 4 bases removed from V and 0 bases from J, the gap between germline ends came to 10 bases. The CDR3 spans 15 residues. Looked up from germline, CDR1 is LNHDA and CDR2 is SQIVND (reference sequence). The CDR3 loop reads CASSRSQNSGNTIYF. CDR3 nucleotides: TGTGCCAGTAGTAGGAGTCAGAACTCTGGAAACACCATATATTTT.

The chain employs TRBV29-1 and TRBJ2-1, with 7 positions matching TRBD1. This CDR3 is 13 amino acids long. Losses at the gene ends were 0 bases for V and 9 bases for J; bases not matched to a gene: 5. The germline gives CDR1 SQVTM, CDR2 ANQGSEA. The CDR3: CSVEDNRGGEQFF. The CDR3 DNA reads as TGCAGCGTTGAAGACAACAGGGGTGGTGAGCAGTTCTTC.

This clone was observed a single time. This rearrangement joins TRBV10-3 to TRBJ1-5; D remains ambiguous. V dropped 2 bases and J dropped 7 bases, with 12 bases sitting between them. The CDR3 is made up of 14 amino acids. Germline V gene lookup returns CDR1 ENHRY and CDR2 SYGVKD. CDR3 nucleotides: TGTGCCATCAGTGAGACGGGGATAAGGCAGCCCCAGCATTTT. It is translated as CAISETGIRQPQHF.

In its sample, this clone was seen a few times. The gene calls are TRBV6-4 and TRBJ2-7; D uncertain. Germline V gives CDR1 MRHNA, CDR2 SNTAGT. The CDR3 has 13 residues. Trimming took 10 bases from V and 6 from J, leaving 19 bases between them. The DNA of the CDR3 is TGTGCCACCTCAGGAGCCCCCTTACGCGAGCAGTACTTC. This codes for CATSGAPLREQYF.

This chain connects TRBV5-5 to TRBJ1-1, with D possibly being TRBD1 (5 bases). The CDR3 totals 13 residues. Germline CDR1 SGHKS, CDR2 YYEKEE (reference sequence). The ends were cut back, 7 bases at V and 4 bases at J, with 14 bases in the middle. CDR3 in DNA: TGTGCCAGCGGTAAGGGGCTCCCCACTGAAGCTTTCTTT. Translation: CASGKGLPTEAFF. Filled out from reference TRBV5-5 and TRBJ1-1, the complete variable domain reads DAGVTQSPTHLIKTRGQQVTLRCSPISGHKSVSWYQQVLGQGPQFIFQYYEKEERGRGNFPDRFSARQFPNYSSELNVNALLLGDSALYLCASGKGLPTEAFFGQGTRLTVV.

The V and J genes are TRBV27 and TRBJ1-1; D is unclear. The V and J ends lost 6 bases and 0 bases respectively, with 14 bases between them. Germline V gives CDR1 MNHEY, CDR2 SMNVEV (reference sequence). The CDR3 is 15 residues long. CDR3 bases: TGTGCCAGCAGCCAAAGCGGTAACATGAACACTGAAGCTTTCTTT. Translating it yields CASSQSGNMNTEAFF.

The chain joins TRBV11-1 to TRBJ2-5; 12 nucleotides align to TRBD2. CDR1 and CDR2 from the germline V gene are SGHAT and FQDESV (reference sequence). V trimming: 4 bases; J trimming: 3 bases; junction bases outside the gene matches: 9. CDR3 size: 17 residues. CDR3 sequence: CASSSELWTSGKETQYF. CDR3 nucleotide sequence: TGTGCCAGCAGCTCAGAGTTGTGGACTAGCGGGAAAGAGACCCAGTACTTC.

The chain employs TRBV7-9 and TRBJ1-4, with D tentatively TRBD1 (5 bases). The length of the CDR3 is 14 residues. CDR1 and CDR2 from the germline V gene are SEHNR and FQNEAQ (reference sequence). V was trimmed by 3 bases and J by 7 bases, leaving 12 bases between them. DNA for the CDR3: TGTGCCAGCAGCTTTGGGACTGTGGGTGAAAAACTGTTTTTT. Its protein product is CASSFGTVGEKLFF.

The chain joins TRBV9 to TRBJ1-4; a weak D match, TRBD1 (5 bases). V was clipped by 3 bases and J by 5 bases, with 14 bases between them. Per germline, CDR1 SGDLS and CDR2 YYNGEE. The CDR3 has 15 residues. For the CDR3, the DNA is TGTGCCAGCAGCGGTGCAAAAGGGGTGAATGAAAAACTGTTTTTT. Translated, it gives CASSGAKGVNEKLFF.

The chain recombines TRBV5-1 with TRBJ2-5; D may be TRBD2 (5 bases). From germline, CDR1 is SGHRS and CDR2 YFSETQ. This CDR3 spans 16 amino acids. Trimming stripped 4 bases from V and 4 bases from J, with 20 bases between. The CDR3 spells CASSLTPGSRGETQYF. CDR3 DNA: TGCGCCAGCAGCCTTACACCGGGATCCAGAGGAGAGACCCAGTACTTC.

This clone was counted once. The chain links TRBV29-1 to TRBJ1-4, with D maybe TRBD1 (6 bases). Germline V CDR1 and CDR2: SQVTM, ANQGSEA. The CDR3 has 14 residues. Trimming left V 5 bases short and J 3 bases short, with 13 bases between. CDR3 residues: CSVFARGSNEKLFF. CDR3 sequence (DNA): TGCAGCGTTTTTGCCAGGGGTTCTAATGAAAAACTGTTTTTT.

This clone is labeled as medium-sized (0.01 to 0.1%). The chain links TRBV6-1 to TRBJ1-6; D call uncertain. Germline CDR1 is MNHNS and CDR2 is SASEGT. This CDR3 has 14 amino acids. The V and J ends lost 10 bases and 6 bases respectively, with 16 bases between them. The CDR3 bases are TGTGCCACATGCGAGACCTGGGGTAATTCACCCCTCCACTTT. The encoded protein is CATCETWGNSPLHF.

The chain uses TRBV6-5 and TRBJ2-2, with D perhaps TRBD1 (6 bases). V lost 7 bases, J lost 5 bases, and 14 bases lay in between. The CDR3 loop spans 14 amino acids. Germline V lookup: CDR1 MNHEY, CDR2 SVGAGI. The CDR3 spells CASTTGLETGELFF. CDR3 nucleotide sequence: TGTGCCAGCACCACAGGGTTAGAGACCGGGGAGCTGTTTTTT.

The chain links TRBV27 to TRBJ2-1; 10 bases line up with TRBD2. The J segment lost 8 bases and the V segment lost 4 bases, leaving 14 bases of the junction unmatched. This CDR3 spans 17 amino acids. The germline V gene has CDR1 MNHEY and CDR2 SMNVEV (reference sequence). The CDR3 nucleotides read TGTGCCAGCAGTTCATCTTCCCTAGCGGGAGTTTCCGATGAGCAGTTCTTC. Its translation is CASSSSSLAGVSDEQFF.

This chain uses TRBV15 with TRBJ2-7, with TRBD2 matching over 8 bases. Germline assignment: CDR1 LNHNV and CDR2 YYDKDF (reference sequence). This CDR3 comprises 14 residues. V was pared by 3 bases and J by 3 bases, with 4 bases of the junction left unmatched. The CDR3 is CATSRRSGNYEQYF. CDR3 DNA: TGTGCCACCAGCAGGCGTAGCGGGAACTACGAGCAGTACTTC.

The chain joins TRBV7-6 to TRBJ2-2, with D perhaps assigned TRBD1 or TRBD2 (5 bases each). The CDR3 runs to 17 residues. V lost 5 bases and J 0 bases, leaving 16 bases between the germline ends. Germline V CDR1 and CDR2: SGHVS, FNYEAQ. Written as DNA, the CDR3 is TGTGCCAGCAGCCTAGGGGTTAGCGCTGCGAACACCGGGGAGCTGTTTTTT. Translating it yields CASSLGVSAANTGELFF.

The chain recombines TRBV5-1 with TRBJ1-5; 10 nucleotides match TRBD1. The germline CDR1 and CDR2 sequences are SGHRS and YFSETQ. J lost 1 base, V lost 4 bases, and 2 bases had no gene match. The CDR3 consists of 15 residues. The CDR3 spells CASSPDRGSNQPQHF. DNA for the CDR3: TGCGCCAGCAGCCCGGACAGGGGGAGCAATCAGCCCCAGCATTTT.

The chain uses TRBV9 and TRBJ2-1, with 11 positions matching TRBD2. The V and J ends lost 5 bases and 4 bases, in that order; junction bases with no gene match: 8. This CDR3 is 16 amino acids long. CDR1 and CDR2 (germline): SGDLS, YYNGEE. CDR3 residues: CASSSTSGKGYNEQFF. DNA for the CDR3: TGTGCCAGCAGTTCGACTAGCGGGAAGGGTTACAATGAGCAGTTCTTC. Full variable domain (outside the CDR3, taken from reference TRBV9 and TRBJ2-1): DSGVTQTPKHLITATGQRVTLRCSPRSGDLSVYWYQQSLDQGLQFLIQYYNGEERAKGNILERFSAQQFPDLHSELNLSSLELGDSALYFCASSSTSGKGYNEQFFGPGTRLTVL.

The rearrangement joins TRBV30 to TRBJ1-2, with TRBD1 matching 10 bases. Germline CDR1 GTSNPN, CDR2 SVGIG (reference sequence). The CDR3 totals 17 residues. V shed 3 bases, J shed 3 bases, and the junction held 13 bases outside the gene matches. In DNA, the CDR3 is TGTGCCTGGAGGGCAGAAGGGGACAGGGGTATTTACTATGGCTACACCTTC. Residues: CAWRAEGDRGIYYGYTF.